A single sample gave rise to the 8 T cell receptor beta chains below, sequenced in a study of blood T cell repertoires in COVID-19. This table comes from immunoSEQ multiplex PCR, and its TCRdb copy is limited to in-frame clones, with some not included. The sample lists approximately 320,000 clones, more than 90% occurring once. The sample taken for sequencing was PBMCs or T cells enriched from blood (not recorded which). The receptor source for this set is a man between 60 and 70 years old who had recovered from COVID-19.

The chain uses TRBV5-1 and TRBJ2-7, with TRBD2 as a possible D gene (6 bases). The germline V gene has CDR1 SGHRS and CDR2 YFSETQ. The CDR3 totals 16 residues. The V end lost 0 bases, the J end lost 0 bases, and 13 bases lay between the germline ends. The DNA for the CDR3 is TGCGCCAGCAGCTTGGCCGCTACTAGCCGCTCCTACGAGCAGTACTTC. Its protein is CASSLAATSRSYEQYF.

V is TRBV10-3 and J is TRBJ1-6, with D possibly TRBD1 on 6 matching bases. The germline V and J ends were trimmed by 10 bases and 10 bases, with 14 bases remaining between them. The CDR3 loop spans 12 amino acids. Germline loops: CDR1 ENHRY, CDR2 SYGVKD. The chain's CDR3 is CATGAGDSPLHF. The CDR3 DNA sequence: TGTGCCACGGGGGCGGGGGACTCACCCCTCCACTTT.

Of note for this clone: This CDR3 is also generated by other DNA sequences in the sample. V gene TRBV29-1 combines with J gene TRBJ1-2; D gene unclear. Trimming took off 3 bases at V and 5 bases at J, with 4 bases between the two ends. Germline CDR1 is SQVTM and CDR2 is ANQGSEA. There are 10 residues in the CDR3. For the CDR3, the DNA is TGCAGCGTTGACAGATATGGCTACACCTTC. It translates to CSVDRYGYTF.

DNA of the CDR3: TGTGCCAGCAGGATGGGACAGCATAATTCACCCCTCCACTTT. It yields the protein CASRMGQHNSPLHF. The rearrangement links TRBV3-1 (or the pseudogene TRBV3-2) to TRBJ1-6, with 7 bases that match TRBD1. Germline loops: CDR1 LGHDT, CDR2 YNNKEL (reference sequence). V dropped 6 bases and J dropped 5; count of bases not matched to a gene: 4. This CDR3 has 14 amino acids.

The V and J genes are TRBV24-1 and TRBJ2-2; D perhaps matches TRBD1 (5 bases). V lost 5 bases and J lost 4, with 13 bases in between. The CDR3 spans 15 residues. Per the germline V gene, CDR1 is KGHDR and CDR2 is SFDVKD. CDR3: CATSAPGWRTGELFF. Here the CDR3 DNA reads TGTGCCACCAGTGCCCCAGGGTGGCGCACCGGGGAGCTGTTTTTT.

The chain has TRBV27 and TRBJ1-6; no firm D call. The V and J ends lost 7 bases and 0 bases respectively, with 13 bases between them. The germline gives CDR1 MNHEY, CDR2 SMNVEV (reference sequence). The CDR3 has 16 residues. The CDR3 nucleotides are TGTGCCAGCAAGGACTGGAGCAGCTCCTATAATTCACCCCTCCACTTT. Translating gives CASKDWSSSYNSPLHF.

J is TRBJ1-2 and V is TRBV12-3 or TRBV12-4; weak D call: TRBD1 (5 bases). V shed 5 bases and J shed 8 bases, with 12 bases lying between them. The CDR3 loop spans 12 amino acids. CDR3 in DNA: TGTGCCAGCAGTCCCTCAGGGAGGGGCTACACCTTC. Protein product: CASSPSGRGYTF.

This sequence joins TRBV30 and TRBJ1-2, with 7 bases lining up with TRBD1. The CDR3 totals 14 residues. After removal of 3 bases from V and 4 bases from J, the junction contained 8 bases not matched to a gene. Germline loops: CDR1 GTSNPN, CDR2 SVGIG (reference sequence). This chain's CDR3 is CAWSVGGGSYGYTF. Written as DNA, the CDR3 is TGTGCCTGGAGCGTTGGAGGGGGCAGCTATGGCTACACCTTC. The entire variable domain, with the rest obtained from reference TRBV30 and TRBJ1-2, is as follows: SQTIHQWPATLVQPVGSPLSLECTVEGTSNPNLYWYRQAAGRGLQLLFYSVGIGQISSEVPQNLSASRPQDRQFILSSKKLLLSDSGFYLCAWSVGGGSYGYTFGSGTRLTVV.